One sample yielded the 18 T cell receptor beta chains listed below, sequenced in a study of Ad26.COV2.S vaccination and SARS-CoV-2 variants. Stated treatment: 15 to 20 received Ad26.COV2.S at low or high dose, single or two shots; 5 received placebo; per-sample allocation not given. Collection of samples fell on day 63 after the first vaccine or placebo injection. Only in-frame clones appear in the TCRdb table, and some are missing; sequencing was by immunoSEQ multiplex PCR. The sample lists fewer than 500,000 clones, roughly 88% occurring once. Sequencing was performed on peripheral blood, taken in a trial of Ad26.COV2.S vaccine versus placebo. These receptors were collected from a person between 18 and 65 years old who received the Ad26.COV2.S COVID-19 vaccine or a placebo.

The chain recombines TRBV28 with TRBJ1-4, with TRBD1 identical over 7 bases. This CDR3 contains 14 residues. Germline lookup yields CDR1 MDHEN and CDR2 SYDVKM. V gave up 6 bases and J gave up 5 bases; unmatched junction bases: 6. In DNA form, the CDR3 reads TGTGCCAGCAGCTGGGGACAGACGAATGAAAAACTGTTTTTT. Encoded protein: CASSWGQTNEKLFF.

The J gene is TRBJ2-7, the V gene TRBV4-1; the match to TRBD2 covers 11 bases. This CDR3 region has 19 residues. Germline assignment: CDR1 MGHRA and CDR2 YSYEKL. Trimming cost V 3 bases and J 5 bases; bases outside gene matches: 18. CDR3 sequence: CASSHLGSLLAGVSDEQYF. In DNA, the CDR3 is TGCGCCAGCAGCCATTTAGGCAGTCTACTAGCGGGAGTGTCAGACGAGCAGTACTTC.

This rearrangement joins TRBV28 to TRBJ2-2; tentative D call: TRBD2 (5 bases). V lost 4 bases and J lost 4, with 19 bases in between. The length of the CDR3 is 17 residues. Germline CDR1 MDHEN, CDR2 SYDVKM. The CDR3 coding sequence is TGTGCCAGCAGTTCCCAACTGGCTAATCGGGGCACCGGGGAGCTGTTTTTT. Translating it yields CASSSQLANRGTGELFF.

This chain's CDR3 is CASSIPSGRASTDTQYF. The DNA of the CDR3 is TGTGCCAGCAGTATACCTAGCGGGAGAGCTAGCACAGATACGCAGTATTTT. V and J are TRBV28 and TRBJ2-3; 10 bases map to TRBD2. This CDR3 has 17 amino acids. Trimming took 5 bases from V and 0 from J; bases not matched to a gene: 8. In germline, CDR1 is MDHEN, CDR2 SYDVKM.

The chain is built from TRBV4-1 and TRBJ2-3; 16 nucleotides align to TRBD2. CDR1 is MGHRA, CDR2 YSYEKL, per germline. This CDR3 contains 19 residues. V gave up 1 base and J gave up 8 bases; unmatched junction bases: 12. The CDR3 is CASSQVGSGLAGGEGTQYF. CDR3 DNA sequence: TGCGCCAGCAGCCAAGTCGGTTCGGGACTAGCGGGAGGGGAGGGTACGCAGTATTTT.

This clone was observed a few times. V and J are TRBV10-1 and TRBJ2-7, with 7 bases that match TRBD1. The CDR3 is 16 residues long. From germline, CDR1 is WNHNN and CDR2 SYGVQD (reference sequence). V lost 2 bases and J lost 3; bases outside the gene matches: 10. The CDR3, as DNA: TGCGCCAGCAGTGAGACTGACAGGGCCTCTCTCTACGAGCAGTACTTC. Amino acid sequence: CASSETDRASLYEQYF.

The chain employs TRBV29-1 and TRBJ2-3, with 13 positions matching TRBD2. Trimming took 6 bases from V and 4 from J; bases not matched to a gene: 7. The CDR3 has 15 residues. From germline, CDR1 is SQVTM and CDR2 ANQGSEA. The CDR3 here is CSVGELAGGPDTQYF. The CDR3 nucleotides read TGCAGCGTGGGGGAACTAGCGGGAGGGCCAGATACGCAGTATTTT.

This clone was picked up one time. CDR3 DNA: TGCGCCAGCAGCCAGGACGGGAGAGACACCGGGGAGCTGTTTTTT. Amino acid sequence: CASSQDGRDTGELFF. The gene calls are TRBV4-3 and TRBJ2-2; D might be TRBD2 (6 bases). Trimming stripped 3 bases from V and 3 bases from J, with 11 bases between. This CDR3 comprises 15 residues. Germline loops: CDR1 LGHNA, CDR2 YSLEER.

This chain links TRBV4-1 with TRBJ2-7; 10 positions agree with TRBD1. Germline values: CDR1 MGHRA, CDR2 YSYEKL. This CDR3 has 15 amino acids. V trimming: 1 base; J trimming: 2 bases; junction bases outside the gene matches: 2. CDR3 residues: CASSQGGQGAYEQYF. The CDR3 bases are TGCGCCAGCAGCCAAGGTGGACAGGGGGCCTACGAGCAGTACTTC.

V is TRBV7-9 and J is TRBJ2-3; D is perhaps TRBD2 (7 bases). Deletions cut 5 bases from V and 5 bases from J, with 20 bases between. Per the germline V gene, CDR1 is SEHNR and CDR2 is FQNEAQ (reference sequence). CDR3 length: 16 amino acids. The chain's CDR3 is CASSPRGATRGDTQYF. CDR3 nucleotide sequence: TGTGCCAGCAGCCCACGGGGGGCGACTCGAGGAGATACGCAGTATTTT.

The rearrangement uses TRBV11-2 and TRBJ1-1; D possibly corresponds to TRBD1 (5 bases). V lost 2 bases to trimming and J lost 4 bases, with 11 bases between them. Germline assignment: CDR1 SGHAT and CDR2 FQNNGV. The CDR3 is made up of 14 amino acids. This chain's CDR3 is CASSLKGASTEAFF. The DNA for the CDR3 is TGTGCCAGCAGCTTAAAAGGGGCGAGCACTGAAGCTTTCTTT.

V gene TRBV27 combines with J gene TRBJ2-1; maybe TRBD1 (6 bases). This CDR3 spans 12 amino acids. V lost 9 bases, J lost 5 bases, and 11 bases lay in between. Germline CDR1 reads MNHEY; CDR2 reads SMNVEV (reference sequence). Here the CDR3 reads CASTGLDNEQFF. In nucleotides, the CDR3 is TGTGCCAGTACAGGGCTGGACAATGAGCAGTTCTTC.

This clone was detected once. This chain links TRBV28 with TRBJ1-5; D is ambiguous. Germline V gene data show CDR1 as MDHEN and CDR2 as SYDVKM. This CDR3 spans 16 amino acids. V was trimmed by 5 bases and J by 0 bases, leaving 14 bases between them. The CDR3: CASSLDYVDSNQPQHF. DNA for the CDR3: TGTGCCAGCAGTCTGGACTATGTCGATAGCAATCAGCCCCAGCATTTT.

This clone was seen a few times. The chain employs TRBV28 and TRBJ1-5, with no clear D. The CDR3 has 12 residues. Trimming removed 10 bases from V and 4 bases from J, with 11 bases in between. Germline CDR1 and CDR2: MDHEN and SYDVKM. Written as DNA, the CDR3 is TGTGCCACCCTCGTGGGGAATCAGCCCCAGCATTTT. This translates into CATLVGNQPQHF.

This clone was detected only a few times. This CDR3 reads CASSGGVDGELFF. The CDR3, as DNA: TGTGCCAGCAGCGGAGGGGTGGACGGGGAGCTGTTTTTT. The chain joins TRBV7-2 to TRBJ2-2, with D maybe TRBD2 (6 bases). The V end lost 5 bases, the J end lost 7 bases, and 11 bases lay between the germline ends. Germline CDR1 and CDR2: SGHTA and FQGNSA. This CDR3 is 13 amino acids long. The variable domain in full, with the rest retrieved from reference TRBV7-2 and TRBJ2-2, is GAGVSQSPSNKVTEKGKDVELRCDPISGHTALYWYRQSLGQGLEFLIYFQGNSAPDKSGLPSDRFSAERTGGSVSTLTIQRTQQEDSAVYLCASSGGVDGELFFGEGSRLTVL.

This clone was seen a single time. The rearrangement joins TRBV5-4 to TRBJ1-1; D unclear. The CDR3 has 15 residues. From germline, CDR1 is SGHNT and CDR2 YYREEE (reference sequence). The V end was cut by 4 bases, the J end by 0 bases, with 13 bases between. CDR3 bases: TGTGCCAGCAGCCCCACGGGTCGTATGAACACTGAAGCTTTCTTT. Translating gives CASSPTGRMNTEAFF. Using reference TRBV5-4 and TRBJ1-1 for the parts outside the CDR3, the full variable domain is ETGVTQSPTHLIKTRGQQVTLRCSSQSGHNTVSWYQQALGQGPQFIFQYYREEENGRGNFPPRFSGLQFPNYSSELNVNALELDDSALYLCASSPTGRMNTEAFFGQGTRLTVV.

The J gene is TRBJ2-1, the V gene TRBV12-5; no clear D. The V and J ends lost 2 bases and 9 bases respectively, with 8 bases between them. The CDR3 has 12 residues. The V gene's germline CDR1 is LGHNT and CDR2 FRNRAP. Written as DNA, the CDR3 is TGTGCTAGTGGTTTGTCCGATACTGAGCAGTTCTTC. Translated: CASGLSDTEQFF.

A word on this clone: Distinct nucleotide sequences in the sample also encode this CDR3. The chain combines TRBV18 with TRBJ1-5, with D unresolved. V was trimmed by 2 bases and J by 0 bases, leaving 2 bases between them. This CDR3 is 13 amino acids long. Looked up from germline, CDR1 is KGHSH and CDR2 is LQKENI. The CDR3 reads CASSPGSNQPQHF. CDR3 nucleotides: TGTGCCAGCTCACCAGGTAGCAATCAGCCCCAGCATTTT.